These 20 T cell receptor beta chains came from one sample sequenced in a study of CXCR3-negative and CXCR3-positive naive CD8 T cells. TRB cDNA libraries were made by UMI-labeled 5' RACE. TCRdb reprocessed the 5' RACE reads; each CDR3 protein has one entry and no DNA is given. The listing contains roughly 24,000 distinct CDR3 sequences. The specimen sequenced was naive CXCR3- CD8+ T cells from blood. Subset meaning: CD45RO-CCR7+CD27+CD95- naive CD8+ T cells lacking CXCR3 (TNR3-). The receptors shown here come from a human donor in good health. Some clones in this sample may be carry-over from other donors' samples.

The chain carries TRBV29-1 and TRBJ2-7. Germline assignment: CDR1 SQVTM and CDR2 ANQGSEA. The CDR3 covers 13 residues. The CDR3 is CSVEDSSSYEQYF.

V and J are TRBV5-6 and TRBJ2-2; TCRdb designates TRBD1, a call that cannot be tested without DNA. This CDR3 has 14 amino acids. Germline V CDR1 and CDR2: SGHDT, YYEEEE. The CDR3: CASSRTSEVGELFF. Looking up the rest from reference TRBV5-6 and TRBJ2-2 gives the full variable domain: DAGVTQSPTHLIKTRGQQVTLRCSPKSGHDTVSWYQQALGQGPQFIFQYYEEEERQRGNFPDRFSGHQFPNYSSELNVNALLLGDSALYLCASSRTSEVGELFFGEGSRLTVL.

The chain has TRBV4-3 and TRBJ2-2; TCRdb's D call of TRBD1 is untestable without DNA. Germline assignment: CDR1 LGHNA and CDR2 YSLEER. The CDR3 contains 15 residues. CDR3 amino acids: CASSQSRGRVGELFF.

V gene TRBV10-2 combines with J gene TRBJ1-6; lacking DNA, the TRBD1 call made by TCRdb goes unchecked. Germline V gene sequence: CDR1 WSHSY, CDR2 SAAADI. This CDR3 comprises 14 residues. This CDR3 is CASSDGGSLSPLHF.

V gene TRBV27 combines with J gene TRBJ1-2; as DNA is missing, the TRBD1 call by TCRdb cannot be tested. The CDR3 consists of 14 residues. Germline V CDR1 and CDR2: MNHEY, SMNVEV (reference sequence). The CDR3 here is CASSSFDRGNGYTF.

This chain joins TRBV29-1 and TRBJ1-2; TCRdb selects TRBD1, and the lack of DNA leaves this call unchecked. The V gene's germline CDR1 is SQVTM and CDR2 ANQGSEA. This CDR3 comprises 13 residues. CDR3 residues: CSVEDPGVEGYTF.

The V call is TRBV29-1, the J call TRBJ1-1; lacking DNA, the TRBD1 call made by TCRdb goes unchecked. The CDR3 sequence is 15 residues long. The germline V gene has CDR1 SQVTM and CDR2 ANQGSEA. CDR3 region: CSVERVRKGLTEAFF.

J is TRBJ1-1 and V is TRBV7-8. The length of the CDR3 is 14 residues. Germline V CDR1 and CDR2: SGHVS, FQNEAQ. This chain's CDR3 is CASSPGGPYTEAFF.

The chain uses TRBV4-3 and TRBJ1-3. Germline-derived CDR1 and CDR2 are LGHNA and YSLEER. This CDR3 has 17 amino acids. This CDR3 reads CASSQDPAVTSGNTIYF.

Considering frequency, this clonotype is medium-sized. The chain employs TRBV7-8 and TRBJ2-7; TCRdb indicates TRBD1, and absent DNA this call remains unverified. Per the germline V gene, CDR1 is SGHVS and CDR2 is FQNEAQ. The CDR3 covers 15 residues. Here the CDR3 reads CASSLSGGPSYEQYF.

The chain links TRBV20-1 to TRBJ1-4; the TCRdb call, TRBD1, lacks DNA for checking. The germline V gene has CDR1 DFQATT and CDR2 SNEGSKA (reference sequence). CDR3 length: 15 residues. This CDR3 is CSARDGGAANEKLFF.

The chain has TRBV3-1 and TRBJ2-3. CDR1 and CDR2 from the germline V gene are LGHDT and YNNKEL (reference sequence). The length of the CDR3 is 14 residues. The CDR3 sequence is CASSQVWGTDTQYF.

The V call is TRBV12-3 or TRBV12-4, the J call TRBJ2-1; lacking DNA, the TRBD1 call made by TCRdb goes unchecked. The CDR3 is made up of 16 amino acids. This CDR3 reads CASSLFMGQPYNEQFF.

The V call is TRBV12-3 or TRBV12-4, the J call TRBJ2-7; TCRdb proposes TRBD1, but this gene call is untestable without DNA. This CDR3 comprises 13 residues. CDR3 sequence: CASSHGQSDEQYF.

The chain couples TRBV6-5 to TRBJ2-2. The CDR3 runs 16 residues. Germline lookup yields CDR1 MNHEY and CDR2 SVGAGI. CDR3 sequence reads: CASSGPTDANTGELFF.

This chain links TRBV6-6 with TRBJ1-2. The CDR3 contains 16 residues. Germline CDR1 is MNHNY and CDR2 is SVGAGI (reference sequence). The CDR3 here is CASSYSLGGANYGYTF.

The chain uses TRBV7-3 and TRBJ1-1. Germline V gives CDR1 SGHTA, CDR2 FQGTGA. This CDR3 contains 14 residues. The CDR3 region is CASSSDYRNTEAFF.

The CDR3 reads CASSQDVGGDTGELFF. This sequence joins TRBV4-2 and TRBJ2-2; the D call of TRBD1 rests on TCRdb alone, since no DNA is present to check it. This CDR3 spans 16 amino acids. CDR1 is LGHNA and CDR2 is YNFKEQ in the germline V gene.

The chain has TRBV7-2 and TRBJ2-1; lacking DNA, the TRBD1 call made by TCRdb goes unchecked. Germline lookup yields CDR1 SGHTA and CDR2 FQGNSA. The CDR3 is 14 amino acids. This CDR3 reads CASRTGGFGTEQFF.

This CDR3 reads CSARNPHAPEQYF. The rearrangement links TRBV20-1 to TRBJ2-7; with no DNA, the TCRdb D assignment of TRBD1 cannot be verified. Germline lookup yields CDR1 DFQATT and CDR2 SNEGSKA (reference sequence). The CDR3 sequence is 13 residues long.